This TCR beta chain was captured by sequencing in a study of cytomegalovirus exposure and HLA in healthy donors. Study conclusions and caveats: The later analysis indicated that the majority of CMV-associated TCR beta chains appeared HLA-restricted.

This CDR3 contains 17 residues. Germline V gene lookup returns CDR1 KGHSH and CDR2 LQKENI. The ends were cut back, 2 bases at V and 3 bases at J, with 19 bases in the middle. To note about this clone: Its antigen is undetermined.

A multiplex PCR was run with 60 Vbeta primers and 13 Jbeta primers. TCRdb keeps only in-frame clones here, not all; method: immunoSEQ multiplex PCR. This sample's table has approximately 100,000 clones. This TCR derives from a man aged 50-60 years in good health and CMV-seronegative. This chain joins TRBV18 and TRBJ1-1, with D possibly TRBD1 on 6 matching bases. What was sequenced was PBMCs. CDR3 in DNA: TGTGCCAGCTCACCAAGGACCCCAGGACAGTGGGACACTGAAGCTTTCTTT. It codes for CASSPRTPGQWDTEAFF.